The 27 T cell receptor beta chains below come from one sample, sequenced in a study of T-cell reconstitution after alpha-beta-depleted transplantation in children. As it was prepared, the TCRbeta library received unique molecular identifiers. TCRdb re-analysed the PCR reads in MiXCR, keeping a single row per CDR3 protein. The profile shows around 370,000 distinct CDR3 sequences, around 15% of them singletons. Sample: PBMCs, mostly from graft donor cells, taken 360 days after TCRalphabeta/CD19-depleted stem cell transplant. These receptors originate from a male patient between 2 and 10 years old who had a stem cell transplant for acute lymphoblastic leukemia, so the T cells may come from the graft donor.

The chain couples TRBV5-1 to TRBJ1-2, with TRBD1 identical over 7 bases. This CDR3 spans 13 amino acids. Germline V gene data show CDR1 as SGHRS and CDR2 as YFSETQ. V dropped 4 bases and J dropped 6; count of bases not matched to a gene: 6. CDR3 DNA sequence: TGCGCCAGCAGCCGGGACAGTCTCGATGGCTACACCTTC. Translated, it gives CASSRDSLDGYTF.

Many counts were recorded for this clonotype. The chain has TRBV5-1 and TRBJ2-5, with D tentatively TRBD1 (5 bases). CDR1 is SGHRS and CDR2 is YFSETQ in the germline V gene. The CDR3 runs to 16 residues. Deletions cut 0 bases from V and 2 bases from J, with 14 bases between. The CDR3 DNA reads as TGCGCCAGCAGCTTGGCCCCTCGGGCAGGGCAAGAGACCCAGTACTTC. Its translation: CASSLAPRAGQETQYF.

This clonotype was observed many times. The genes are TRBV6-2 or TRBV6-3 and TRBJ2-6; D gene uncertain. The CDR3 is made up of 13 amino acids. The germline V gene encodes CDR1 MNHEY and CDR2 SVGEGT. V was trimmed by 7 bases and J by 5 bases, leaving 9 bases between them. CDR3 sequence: CASNQDRANVLTF. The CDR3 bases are TGTGCCAGCAACCAAGACAGGGCCAACGTCCTGACTTTC.

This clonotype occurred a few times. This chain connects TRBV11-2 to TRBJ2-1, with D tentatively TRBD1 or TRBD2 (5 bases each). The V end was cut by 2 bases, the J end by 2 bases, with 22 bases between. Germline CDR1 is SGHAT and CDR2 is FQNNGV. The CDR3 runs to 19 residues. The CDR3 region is CASSLFGTSLPTTYNEQFF. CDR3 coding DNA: TGTGCCAGCAGCTTATTTGGGACCTCCCTACCTACTACCTACAATGAGCAGTTCTTC.

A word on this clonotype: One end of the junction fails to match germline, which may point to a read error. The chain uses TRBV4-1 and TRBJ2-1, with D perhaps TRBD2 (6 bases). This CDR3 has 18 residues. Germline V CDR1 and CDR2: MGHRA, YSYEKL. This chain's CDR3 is CASSQGLGLADSFNEQFF. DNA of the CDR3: TGCGCCAGCAGCCAAGGTCTGGGGTTAGCGGACTCCTTCAATGAGCAGTTCTTC.

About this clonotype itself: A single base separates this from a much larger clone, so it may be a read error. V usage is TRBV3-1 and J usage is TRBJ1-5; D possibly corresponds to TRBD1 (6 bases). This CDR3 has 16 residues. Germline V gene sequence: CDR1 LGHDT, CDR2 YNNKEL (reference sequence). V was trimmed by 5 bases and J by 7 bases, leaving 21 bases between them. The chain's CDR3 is CASSAQGTRGGQPQHF. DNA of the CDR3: TGTGCCAGCAGCGCCCAGGGGACAAGGGGAGGGCAGCCCCAGCATTTT. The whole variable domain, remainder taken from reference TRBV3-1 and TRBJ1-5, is DTAVSQTPKYLVTQMGNDKSIKCEQNLGHDTMYWYKQDSKKFLKIMFSYNNKELIINETVPNRFSPKSPDKAHLNLHINSLELGDSAVYFCASSAQGTRGGQPQHFGDGTRLSIL.

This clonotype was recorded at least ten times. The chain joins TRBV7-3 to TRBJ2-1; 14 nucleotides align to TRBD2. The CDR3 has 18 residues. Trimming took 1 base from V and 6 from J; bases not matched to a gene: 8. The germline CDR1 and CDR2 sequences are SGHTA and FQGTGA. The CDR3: CASSLSTTSGGAFNEQFF. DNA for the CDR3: TGTGCCAGCAGCTTAAGCACGACTAGCGGGGGGGCTTTCAATGAGCAGTTCTTC.

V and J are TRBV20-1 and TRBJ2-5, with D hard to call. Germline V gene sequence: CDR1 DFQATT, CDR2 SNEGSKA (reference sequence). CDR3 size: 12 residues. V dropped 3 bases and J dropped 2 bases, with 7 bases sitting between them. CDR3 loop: CSASKGQETQYF. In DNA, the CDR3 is TGCAGTGCTAGTAAGGGACAAGAGACCCAGTACTTC.

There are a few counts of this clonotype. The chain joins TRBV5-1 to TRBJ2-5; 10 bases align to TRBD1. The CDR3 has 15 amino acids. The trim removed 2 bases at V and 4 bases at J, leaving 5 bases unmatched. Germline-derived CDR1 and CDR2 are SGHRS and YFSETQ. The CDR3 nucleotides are TGCGCCAGCAGCTTTAGACAGGGGGCCCGAGAGACCCAGTACTTC. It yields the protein CASSFRQGARETQYF.

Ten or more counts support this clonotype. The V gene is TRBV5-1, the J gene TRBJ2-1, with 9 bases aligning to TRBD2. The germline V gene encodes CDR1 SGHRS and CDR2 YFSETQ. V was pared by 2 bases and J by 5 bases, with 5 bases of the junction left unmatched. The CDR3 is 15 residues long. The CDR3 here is CASSLIAGENNEQFF. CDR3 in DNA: TGCGCCAGCAGCTTAATAGCGGGAGAAAACAATGAGCAGTTCTTC. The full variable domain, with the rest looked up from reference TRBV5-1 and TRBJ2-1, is KAGVTQTPRYLIKTRGQQVTLSCSPISGHRSVSWYQQTPGQGLQFLFEYFSETQRNKGNFPGRFSGRQFSNSRSEMNVSTLELGDSALYLCASSLIAGENNEQFFGPGTRLTVL.

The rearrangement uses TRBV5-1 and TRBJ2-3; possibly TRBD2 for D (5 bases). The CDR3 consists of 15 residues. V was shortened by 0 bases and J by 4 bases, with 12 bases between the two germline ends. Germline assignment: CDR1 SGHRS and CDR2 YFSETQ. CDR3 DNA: TGCGCCAGCAGCTTGGGGGAGAGGTTCGCAGATACGCAGTATTTT. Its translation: CASSLGERFADTQYF.

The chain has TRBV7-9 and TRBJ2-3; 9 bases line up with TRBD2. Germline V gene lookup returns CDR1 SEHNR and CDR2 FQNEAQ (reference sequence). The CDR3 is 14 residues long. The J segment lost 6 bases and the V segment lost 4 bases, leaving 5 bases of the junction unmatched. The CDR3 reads CASSSGLASDTQYF. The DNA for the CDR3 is TGTGCCAGCAGCTCGGGACTAGCAAGTGATACGCAGTATTTT.

CDR3 region: CASSQVVTSGGLWEQYF. CDR3 coding DNA: TGCGCCAGCAGCCAAGTGGTGACTAGCGGGGGGCTATGGGAGCAGTACTTC. The J gene is TRBJ2-7, the V gene TRBV4-1; TRBD2 aligns across 13 bases. Germline CDR1 is MGHRA and CDR2 is YSYEKL. CDR3 size: 17 residues. Germline trimming cut 1 base from V and 7 bases from J; bases unmatched to any gene: 10.

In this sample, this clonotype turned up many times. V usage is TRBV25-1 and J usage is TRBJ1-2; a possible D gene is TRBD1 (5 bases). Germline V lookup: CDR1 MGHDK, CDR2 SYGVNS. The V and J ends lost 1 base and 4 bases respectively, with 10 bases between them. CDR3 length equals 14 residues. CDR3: CASSEWGGSYGYTF. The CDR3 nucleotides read TGTGCCAGCAGTGAATGGGGGGGTAGCTATGGCTACACCTTC.

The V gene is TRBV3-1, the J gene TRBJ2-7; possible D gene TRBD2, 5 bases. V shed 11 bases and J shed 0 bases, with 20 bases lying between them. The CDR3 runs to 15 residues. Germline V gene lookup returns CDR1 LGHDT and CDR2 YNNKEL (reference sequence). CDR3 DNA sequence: TGTGCCTCCTGCCAAGCGGCTCGGGTCTCCTACGAGCAGTACTTC. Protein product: CASCQAARVSYEQYF.

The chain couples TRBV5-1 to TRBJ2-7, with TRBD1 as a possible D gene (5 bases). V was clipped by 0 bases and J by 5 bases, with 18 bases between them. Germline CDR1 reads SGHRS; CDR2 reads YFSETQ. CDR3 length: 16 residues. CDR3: CASSLGRGPLNDEQYF. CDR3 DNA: TGCGCCAGCAGCTTGGGTAGGGGCCCTCTCAATGACGAGCAGTACTTC.

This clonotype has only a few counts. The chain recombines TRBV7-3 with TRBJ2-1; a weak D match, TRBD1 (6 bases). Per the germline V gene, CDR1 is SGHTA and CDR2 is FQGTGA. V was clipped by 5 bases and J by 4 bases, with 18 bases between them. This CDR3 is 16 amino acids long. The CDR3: CASSHTGTRGYNEQFF. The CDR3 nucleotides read TGTGCCAGCAGCCACACTGGGACACGGGGTTACAATGAGCAGTTCTTC.

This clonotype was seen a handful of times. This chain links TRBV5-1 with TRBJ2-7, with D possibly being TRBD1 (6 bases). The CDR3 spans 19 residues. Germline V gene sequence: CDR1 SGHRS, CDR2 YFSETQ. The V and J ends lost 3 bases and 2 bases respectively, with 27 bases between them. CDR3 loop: CASSSTPIGPGQNPYEQYF. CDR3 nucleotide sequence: TGCGCCAGCAGCTCCACCCCAATTGGGCCGGGACAAAATCCCTACGAGCAGTACTTC.

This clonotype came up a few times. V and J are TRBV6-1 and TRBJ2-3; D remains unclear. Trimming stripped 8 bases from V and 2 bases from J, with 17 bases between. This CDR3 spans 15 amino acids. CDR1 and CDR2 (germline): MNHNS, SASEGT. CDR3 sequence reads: CASCRAASTTDTQYF. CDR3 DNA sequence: TGTGCCAGCTGTAGGGCAGCGAGCACCACAGATACGCAGTATTTT.

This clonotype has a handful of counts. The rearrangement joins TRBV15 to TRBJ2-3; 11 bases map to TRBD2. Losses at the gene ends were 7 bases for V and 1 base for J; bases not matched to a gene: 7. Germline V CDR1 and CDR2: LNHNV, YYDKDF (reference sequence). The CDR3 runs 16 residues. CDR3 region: CATISGLAGGTDTQYF. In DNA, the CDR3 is TGTGCCACCATTTCCGGACTAGCGGGTGGCACAGATACGCAGTATTTT.

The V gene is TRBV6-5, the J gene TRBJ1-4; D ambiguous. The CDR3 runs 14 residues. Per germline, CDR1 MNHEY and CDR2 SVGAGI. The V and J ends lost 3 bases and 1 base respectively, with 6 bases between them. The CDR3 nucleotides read TGTGCCAGCAGTTATACTAAAACTAATGAAAAACTGTTTTTT. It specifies CASSYTKTNEKLFF.

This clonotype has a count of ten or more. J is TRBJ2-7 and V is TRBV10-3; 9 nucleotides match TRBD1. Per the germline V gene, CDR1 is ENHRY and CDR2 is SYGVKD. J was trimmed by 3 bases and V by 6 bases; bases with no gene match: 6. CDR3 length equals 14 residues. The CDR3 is CAIREPGQGYEQYF. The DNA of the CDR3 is TGTGCCATCAGAGAACCGGGACAGGGCTACGAGCAGTACTTC.

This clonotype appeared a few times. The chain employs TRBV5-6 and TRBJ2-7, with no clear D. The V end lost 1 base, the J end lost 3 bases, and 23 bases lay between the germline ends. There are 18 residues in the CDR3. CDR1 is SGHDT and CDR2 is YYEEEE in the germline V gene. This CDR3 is CASSLTLVRSSRVYEQYF. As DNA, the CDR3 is TGTGCCAGCAGCTTGACTCTCGTGAGGTCCTCAAGGGTCTACGAGCAGTACTTC.

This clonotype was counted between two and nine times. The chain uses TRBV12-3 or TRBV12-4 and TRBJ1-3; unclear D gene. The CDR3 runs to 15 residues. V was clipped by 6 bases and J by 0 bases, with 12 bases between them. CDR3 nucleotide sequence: TGTGCCAGCAGCTATACTACCTTCTCTGGAAACACCATATATTTT. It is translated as CASSYTTFSGNTIYF.

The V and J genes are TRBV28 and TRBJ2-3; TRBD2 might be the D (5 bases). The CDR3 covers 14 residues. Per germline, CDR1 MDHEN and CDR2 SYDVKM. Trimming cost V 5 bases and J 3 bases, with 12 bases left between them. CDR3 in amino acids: CASSPPGLTDTQYF. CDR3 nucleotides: TGTGCCAGCAGTCCCCCGGGGTTAACAGATACGCAGTATTTT.

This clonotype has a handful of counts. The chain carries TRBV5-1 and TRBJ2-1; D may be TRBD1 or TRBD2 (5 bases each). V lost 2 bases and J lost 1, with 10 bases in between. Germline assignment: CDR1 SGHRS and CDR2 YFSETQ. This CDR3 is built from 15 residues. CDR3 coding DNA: TGCGCCAGCAGCTTCCGGGACGGTTCCTACAATGAGCAGTTCTTC. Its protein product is CASSFRDGSYNEQFF.

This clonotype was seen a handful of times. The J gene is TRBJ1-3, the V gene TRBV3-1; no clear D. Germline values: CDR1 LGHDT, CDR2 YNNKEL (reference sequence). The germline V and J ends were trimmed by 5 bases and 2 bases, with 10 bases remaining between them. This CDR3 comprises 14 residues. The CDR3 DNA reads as TGTGCCAGCAGCTTCTCCGGTCCTGGAAACACCATATATTTT. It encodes CASSFSGPGNTIYF.